The rows below give T cell receptor beta chains drawn from one sample of a study of T cell responses to AZD1222 COVID-19 vaccine. TCRdb's copy holds only in-frame clones and misses some; the assay was immunoSEQ multiplex PCR. The sample holds fewer than 250,000 clones, around 93% seen once. The sample in question was peripheral blood, obtained on day 0 of MenACWY control vaccination. The receptors shown here come from an adult in good health. Both conserved end residues are trimmed from each CDR3. Each record gives: J gene, D gene, V gene, CDR3 protein. D genes are given only for firm matches.

J gene: TRBJ1-1
D gene: TRBD1
V gene: TRBV27
CDR3 protein: ASSLQGANTEAF

J gene: TRBJ2-1
D gene: TRBD2
V gene: TRBV19
CDR3 protein: ASSTRAGLAGNEQF

J gene: TRBJ1-5
D gene: -
V gene: TRBV12-3/TRBV12-4
CDR3 protein: ASSFLSNQPQH

J gene: TRBJ1-5
D gene: -
V gene: TRBV2
CDR3 protein: ASSELAGLYQPQH

J gene: TRBJ1-5
D gene: -
V gene: TRBV30
CDR3 protein: AWSPGGWTDNQPQH

J gene: TRBJ1-6
D gene: -
V gene: TRBV6-5
CDR3 protein: ASSTPSEAPLH

J gene: TRBJ1-6
D gene: -
V gene: TRBV5-8
CDR3 protein: ALGAEGYDSPLH

J gene: TRBJ1-3
D gene: -
V gene: TRBV23-1
CDR3 protein: ASFNPGNTIY

J gene: TRBJ1-1
D gene: -
V gene: TRBV29-1
CDR3 protein: SGDSTGVNTEAF

J gene: TRBJ2-1
D gene: TRBD2
V gene: TRBV28
CDR3 protein: ASSISYLTSGGASYNEQF

J gene: TRBJ1-6
D gene: -
V gene: TRBV3-1/TRBV3-2
CDR3 protein: ASSQNRQPSYNSPLH

J gene: TRBJ1-5
D gene: -
V gene: TRBV15
CDR3 protein: ATSRDRGSEPQH

J gene: TRBJ1-4
D gene: -
V gene: TRBV5-8
CDR3 protein: ASSLEQGLSELF

J gene: TRBJ1-1
D gene: -
V gene: TRBV27
CDR3 protein: ASSSRTGGVNTEAF

J gene: TRBJ2-7
D gene: -
V gene: TRBV2
CDR3 protein: ASKKGGRNEQY

J gene: TRBJ1-1
D gene: -
V gene: TRBV5-1
CDR3 protein: ASSTSRMNTEAF

J gene: TRBJ2-1
D gene: -
V gene: TRBV3-1/TRBV3-2
CDR3 protein: ASTQSSHEQF

J gene: TRBJ1-5
D gene: -
V gene: TRBV4-2
CDR3 protein: ASSQDVQGRDQPQH

J gene: TRBJ1-1
D gene: -
V gene: TRBV10-2
CDR3 protein: ASMSGHTEAF

J gene: TRBJ2-6
D gene: TRBD1
V gene: TRBV28
CDR3 protein: ASALPGQGVLGANVLT

J gene: TRBJ1-2
D gene: -
V gene: TRBV6-5
CDR3 protein: ASRASYYGYT

J gene: TRBJ2-7
D gene: TRBD1
V gene: TRBV19
CDR3 protein: ASSETDRGTFYEQY

J gene: TRBJ2-1
D gene: TRBD1
V gene: TRBV6-1
CDR3 protein: ASSAGTGELNNEQF

J gene: TRBJ2-7
D gene: -
V gene: TRBV5-4
CDR3 protein: ASSLNSNYEQY

J gene: TRBJ2-7
D gene: TRBD1
V gene: TRBV4-1
CDR3 protein: ASSQAEFLGTGGNEQY

J gene: TRBJ1-1
D gene: -
V gene: TRBV6-6
CDR3 protein: ASSSSPDTEAF

J gene: TRBJ1-5
D gene: -
V gene: TRBV6-4
CDR3 protein: ASIIGGANNQPQH

J gene: TRBJ2-5
D gene: TRBD2
V gene: TRBV5-1
CDR3 protein: ASSTSSGGETQY

J gene: TRBJ2-1
D gene: TRBD2
V gene: TRBV9
CDR3 protein: ASSATGTSYNEQF

J gene: TRBJ2-7
D gene: TRBD2
V gene: TRBV5-4
CDR3 protein: ASSLTSPSYEQY

J gene: TRBJ2-1
D gene: TRBD1
V gene: TRBV5-1
CDR3 protein: ASSPGQGSYNEQF

J gene: TRBJ1-6
D gene: TRBD1
V gene: TRBV27
CDR3 protein: ASSLYWRQGSSYNSPLH

J gene: TRBJ1-1
D gene: -
V gene: TRBV4-3
CDR3 protein: ASSRSDLYTEAF

J gene: TRBJ2-3
D gene: TRBD2
V gene: TRBV19
CDR3 protein: ASSSGLSGGDTDTQY

J gene: TRBJ2-1
D gene: -
V gene: TRBV19
CDR3 protein: ASSLSGRGFYNEQF

J gene: TRBJ1-2
D gene: TRBD1
V gene: TRBV6-5
CDR3 protein: ASKLQGGYGYT

J gene: TRBJ1-2
D gene: -
V gene: TRBV3-1/TRBV3-2
CDR3 protein: ASSQAWVGYT

J gene: TRBJ2-7
D gene: TRBD1
V gene: TRBV30
CDR3 protein: AWSDSGSRDRSFYEQY

J gene: TRBJ1-1
D gene: TRBD1
V gene: TRBV5-1
CDR3 protein: ASSRDREGTEAF

J gene: TRBJ2-6
D gene: TRBD1
V gene: TRBV11-3
CDR3 protein: ASSKQGAGGANVLT

J gene: TRBJ1-2
D gene: -
V gene: TRBV2
CDR3 protein: ASSDESGTPNYGYT

J gene: TRBJ1-1
D gene: TRBD1
V gene: TRBV3-1/TRBV3-2
CDR3 protein: ASRPGQGWNTEAF

J gene: TRBJ1-1
D gene: -
V gene: TRBV6-5
CDR3 protein: ASSYRAGETEAF

J gene: TRBJ1-5
D gene: -
V gene: TRBV2
CDR3 protein: ASSPTGSAGGQPQH

J gene: TRBJ1-2
D gene: TRBD1
V gene: TRBV19
CDR3 protein: ASRESGTGGSYGYT

J gene: TRBJ2-3
D gene: -
V gene: TRBV12-3/TRBV12-4
CDR3 protein: ASRTSGTDTQY

J gene: TRBJ1-1
D gene: -
V gene: TRBV6-5
CDR3 protein: ASSYGPETGAF

J gene: TRBJ1-1
D gene: -
V gene: TRBV12-3/TRBV12-4
CDR3 protein: ASSLTKNTEAF

J gene: TRBJ2-7
D gene: TRBD1
V gene: TRBV5-5
CDR3 protein: ASSLGQGSSYEQY

J gene: TRBJ1-6
D gene: -
V gene: TRBV27
CDR3 protein: ASSFGNSPLH

J gene: TRBJ1-1
D gene: -
V gene: TRBV4-2
CDR3 protein: ASSQEPNNGRTEAF

J gene: TRBJ1-5
D gene: -
V gene: TRBV28
CDR3 protein: ASTLGYQTGPNQPQH

J gene: TRBJ1-2
D gene: TRBD1
V gene: TRBV3-1/TRBV3-2
CDR3 protein: ASSRGQGVSYGYT

J gene: TRBJ2-5
D gene: -
V gene: TRBV12-3/TRBV12-4
CDR3 protein: ASSLGLGETQY

J gene: TRBJ1-6
D gene: -
V gene: TRBV7-8
CDR3 protein: ASSLVQYNSPLH

J gene: TRBJ1-1
D gene: -
V gene: TRBV3-1/TRBV3-2
CDR3 protein: ASSQDRRVMNTEAF

J gene: TRBJ1-1
D gene: -
V gene: TRBV5-1
CDR3 protein: ASSLGPGRGIENTEAF